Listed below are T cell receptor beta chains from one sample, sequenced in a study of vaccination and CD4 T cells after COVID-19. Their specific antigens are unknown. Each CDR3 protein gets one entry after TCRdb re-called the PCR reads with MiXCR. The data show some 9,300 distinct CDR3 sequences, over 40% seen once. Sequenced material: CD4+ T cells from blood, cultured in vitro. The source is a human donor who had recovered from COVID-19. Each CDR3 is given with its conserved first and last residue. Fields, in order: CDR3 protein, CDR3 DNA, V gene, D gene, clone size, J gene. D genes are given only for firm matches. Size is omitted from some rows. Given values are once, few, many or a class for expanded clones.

CASSVQQGARPYGYTF TGTGCCAGCAGTGTACAACAGGGGGCCAGACCTTATGGCTACACCTTC TRBV2 TRBD1 . TRBJ1-2
CASEIGGEGTEAFF TGTGCCAGCGAGATTGGAGGGGAGGGAACTGAAGCTTTCTTT TRBV2 . . TRBJ1-1
CASSYGGSYSYTF TGTGCCAGCAGTTATGGGGGTAGCTATAGCTACACCTTC TRBV6-5 . . TRBJ1-2
CASALGLAGDGEQYF TGTGCTAGTGCCCTGGGACTAGCGGGGGATGGTGAGCAGTACTTC TRBV12-5 TRBD2 . TRBJ2-7
CASSARQETQYF TGTGCCAGCAGTGCCCGGCAAGAGACCCAGTACTTC TRBV2 . . TRBJ2-5
CASSIKGEQYF TGTGCCAGCAGCATTAAAGGGGAGCAGTACTTC TRBV7-9 . . TRBJ2-7
CASSLNPTGGTEAFF TGTGCCAGCAGCTTGAACCCCACGGGGGGCACTGAAGCTTTCTTT TRBV5-6 . . TRBJ1-1
CASSIVKTGTDTQYF TGTGCCAGTAGTATAGTAAAGACTGGAACAGATACGCAGTATTTT TRBV19 . . TRBJ2-3
CASSCPKGTGGGTEAFF TGTGCCAGCAGTTGCCCGAAGGGGACAGGGGGCGGCACTGAAGCTTTCTTT TRBV6-7 TRBD1 . TRBJ1-1
CSASLGNLRHLSYNEQFF TGCAGTGCTAGTCTGGGAAATCTACGCCACTTGTCCTACAATGAGCAGTTCTTC TRBV20-1 . . TRBJ2-1
CASSFYGGGGETQYF TGTGCCAGCAGCTTCTATGGGGGTGGGGGAGAGACCCAGTACTTC TRBV11-2 . few TRBJ2-5
CASREDMNTEAFF TGTGCCAGCAGAGAAGACATGAACACTGAAGCTTTCTTT TRBV7-2 . few TRBJ1-1
CASRPPSGNTEAFF TGTGCCAGCAGACCCCCGTCGGGTAACACTGAAGCTTTCTTT TRBV7-2 . medium-sized TRBJ1-1
CASSQVLTTQETQYF TGCGCCAGCAGCCAAGTGTTAACAACGCAAGAGACCCAGTACTTC TRBV4-3 . few TRBJ2-5
CASSSQGAHNSPLHF TGTGCCAGCAGCAGCCAGGGGGCCCATAATTCACCCCTCCACTTT TRBV5-5 TRBD1 . TRBJ1-6
CASSPTGALYGYTF TGTGCCAGCAGTCCTACGGGGGCCTTATATGGCTACACCTTC TRBV28 . few TRBJ1-2
CASSLSIGKGDGYTF TGTGCCAGCAGCTTAAGCATTGGGAAAGGAGATGGCTACACCTTC TRBV7-3 . . TRBJ1-2
CASGGTYEQYF TGTGCCAGTGGGGGGACCTACGAGCAGTACTTC TRBV19 . few TRBJ2-7
CSARGDRVGETQYF TGCAGTGCTAGAGGGGACAGGGTAGGAGAGACCCAGTACTTC TRBV20-1 TRBD1 . TRBJ2-5
CASSPNLGQSPGANVLTF TGTGCCAGCAGTCCCAACCTGGGACAGTCCCCTGGGGCCAACGTCCTGACTTTC TRBV27 TRBD1 once TRBJ2-6
CATSDFDRGGGYTF TGTGCCACCAGTGATTTCGACAGGGGAGGCGGCTACACCTTC TRBV24-1 TRBD1 . TRBJ1-2
CASSLDGRTYNEQFF TGTGCCAGCAGCTTAGACGGGAGGACCTACAATGAGCAGTTCTTC TRBV7-2 TRBD2 . TRBJ2-1
CASSKTGSYGYTF TGTGCCAGCAGCAAAACAGGAAGCTATGGCTACACCTTC TRBV9 . . TRBJ1-2
CASSVAQGADYGYTF TGTGCCAGCAGCGTAGCTCAGGGGGCGGACTATGGCTACACCTTC TRBV9 TRBD1 . TRBJ1-2
CASSGGRDHQETQYF TGTGCCAGCAGCGGTGGGCGGGATCACCAAGAGACCCAGTACTTC TRBV2 . few TRBJ2-5
CASSGQDGNGYTF TGTGCCAGCAGTGGTCAGGACGGGAATGGCTACACCTTC TRBV27 . . TRBJ1-2
CASSLWGSLYSDGYTF TGTGCCAGCAGTTTATGGGGAAGTTTATACTCTGATGGCTACACCTTC TRBV12-3/TRBV12-4 . . TRBJ1-2
CASRPTTLRHYGYTF TGTGCCAGCAGACCGACGACTCTCCGACACTATGGCTACACCTTC TRBV6-1 . medium-sized TRBJ1-2